The 3 T cell receptor beta chains below were found in one sample sequenced in a study of T cell responses to AZD1222 COVID-19 vaccine. TCRdb keeps only in-frame clones here, not all; method: immunoSEQ multiplex PCR. The top ten clones hold approximately 4% of a sample with about 120,000 clones, 80% to 90% of them seen once. Sequences were derived from peripheral blood, sampled on day 0 of MenACWY control vaccination. These receptors were obtained from an adult in good health.

The V and J genes are TRBV12-5 and TRBJ1-4; the match to TRBD1 covers 7 bases. V was clipped by 6 bases and J by 0 bases; unmatched bases: 19. CDR3 size: 20 residues. CDR1 is LGHNT and CDR2 is FRNRAP in the germline V gene. As DNA, the CDR3 is TGTGCTAGTGGCCGCAATCCTCCAACAGGGGAAGCTGCAACTAATGAAAAACTGTTTTTT. Its protein is CASGRNPPTGEAATNEKLFF.

This rearrangement joins TRBV18 to TRBJ1-1; TRBD1 matches 8 bases. The CDR3 extends over 15 amino acids. Unmatched junction bases numbered 7, after V lost 3 bases and J lost 4 bases. Germline lookup yields CDR1 KGHSH and CDR2 LQKENI. CDR3 residues: CASSPSDTGGTEAFF. The CDR3 DNA sequence: TGTGCCAGCTCACCTTCCGACACAGGGGGCACTGAAGCTTTCTTT.

The rearrangement links TRBV7-2 to TRBJ1-2; weak D call: TRBD1 (5 bases). Germline CDR1 and CDR2: SGHTA and FQGNSA. The V and J ends lost 4 bases and 8 bases respectively, with 20 bases between them. The CDR3 consists of 15 residues. DNA for the CDR3: TGTGCCAGCAGCTCGTCGGCCGGGACGACGGCCGGCTACACCTTC. It yields the protein CASSSSAGTTAGYTF.